Presented here are 20 T cell receptor beta chains from one specimen sequenced in a study of blood T cell repertoires in COVID-19. Sequenced by immunoSEQ multiplex PCR; TCRdb stores in-frame clones only, minus some. The profile shows over 250,000 clones, about four fifths of them singletons. The sample was peripheral blood. These TCRs come from a woman aged 50 to 65 who had recovered from COVID-19.

This rearrangement joins TRBV13 to TRBJ2-6; D call uncertain. Trimming pared 2 bases from V and 1 base from J, leaving 6 bases between. The CDR3 has 15 amino acids. CDR1 and CDR2 from the germline V gene are PRHDT and FYEKMQ (reference sequence). CDR3 nucleotides: TGTGCCAGCAGCTTACCCGGGTCTGGGGCCAACGTCCTGACTTTC. As protein: CASSLPGSGANVLTF.

This chain uses TRBV9 with TRBJ2-2; D might be TRBD1 (5 bases). Germline values: CDR1 SGDLS, CDR2 YYNGEE. Trimming left V 1 base short and J 7 bases short, with 14 bases between. CDR3 length equals 15 residues. This chain's CDR3 is CASSVKAGIGGELFF. Here the CDR3 DNA reads TGTGCCAGCAGCGTAAAGGCAGGGATTGGCGGGGAGCTGTTTTTT.

This clone was counted only a few times. The gene calls are TRBV10-3 and TRBJ1-1; 8 bases agree with TRBD1. The CDR3 extends over 11 amino acids. J lost 11 bases, V lost 5 bases, and 4 bases had no gene match. Germline V CDR1 and CDR2: ENHRY, SYGVKD. CDR3: CAISTRGRAFF. CDR3 nucleotide sequence: TGTGCCATCAGTACCAGGGGGCGGGCTTTCTTT.

The V call is TRBV5-6, the J call TRBJ2-1; the D is unclear. The germline CDR1 and CDR2 sequences are SGHDT and YYEEEE. V was cut by 1 base and J by 8 bases, with 13 bases left in between. The CDR3 totals 14 residues. The CDR3 reads CASSLQDQLDEQFF. CDR3 DNA sequence: TGTGCCAGCAGCTTGCAGGATCAACTCGATGAGCAGTTCTTC.

This clone was seen only once. The chain combines TRBV18 with TRBJ2-7, with D possibly being TRBD2 (5 bases). Germline-derived CDR1 and CDR2 are KGHSH and LQKENI. With 6 bases removed from V and 5 bases from J, the gap between germline ends came to 23 bases. The length of the CDR3 is 16 residues. For the CDR3, the DNA is TGTGCCAGCTCTCCTCCTGGGAGCGCCGGGATCGACGAGCAGTACTTC. Amino acids: CASSPPGSAGIDEQYF.

This clone was seen only once. The chain links TRBV4-2 to TRBJ2-7; 7 bases are a match to TRBD2. The V segment lost 3 bases and the J segment 2 bases; nucleotides outside the gene matches: 1. The CDR3 has 13 amino acids. CDR1 is LGHNA and CDR2 is YNFKEQ in the germline V gene. CDR3 protein: CASSQSGAYEQYF. As DNA, the CDR3 is TGTGCCAGCAGCCAGAGCGGGGCCTACGAGCAGTACTTC.

This chain connects TRBV2 to TRBJ2-7, with TRBD2 as a possible D gene (5 bases). In germline, CDR1 is SNHLY, CDR2 FYNNEI. V dropped 6 bases and J dropped 1 base, with 13 bases sitting between them. The CDR3 runs 14 residues. CDR3 loop: CASSRGPGSYEQYF. Here the CDR3 DNA reads TGTGCCAGCAGCAGAGGGCCGGGTTCCTACGAGCAGTACTTC. Full variable domain (missing parts from reference TRBV2 and TRBJ2-7): EPEVTQTPSHQVTQMGQEVILRCVPISNHLYFYWYRQILGQKVEFLVSFYNNEISEKSEIFDDQFSVERPDGSNFTLKIRSTKLEDSAMYFCASSRGPGSYEQYFGPGTRLTVT.

For this clone: This specimen includes other DNA sequences encoding the same CDR3. This chain connects TRBV27 to TRBJ2-7, with D possibly matching TRBD2 (6 bases). The CDR3 covers 13 residues. V shed 2 bases and J shed 4 bases, with 9 bases lying between them. Germline V gives CDR1 MNHEY, CDR2 SMNVEV (reference sequence). The CDR3 protein is CASSLGREYEQYF. The CDR3 DNA sequence: TGTGCCAGCAGTTTAGGGCGGGAATACGAGCAGTACTTC.

The rearrangement joins TRBV9 to TRBJ2-3, with 9 bases aligning to TRBD2. The V gene's germline CDR1 is SGDLS and CDR2 YYNGEE. V shed 0 bases, J shed 4 bases, and the junction held 15 bases outside the gene matches. This CDR3 spans 19 amino acids. CDR3 bases: TGTGCCAGCAGCGTAGAGGGGTGGGGTGGTAGCGGGAGCGCAGATACGCAGTATTTT. This encodes CASSVEGWGGSGSADTQYF.

The V gene is TRBV9, the J gene TRBJ1-1; 9 positions agree with TRBD1. Per germline, CDR1 SGDLS and CDR2 YYNGEE. The CDR3 is 20 amino acids. V lost 2 bases and J lost 1; bases outside the gene matches: 18. The CDR3 protein is CASSVGSGQGRQVRNTEAFF. Here the CDR3 DNA reads TGTGCCAGCAGCGTCGGGTCGGGACAGGGACGACAAGTTCGGAACACTGAAGCTTTCTTT.

The V gene is TRBV6-2 or TRBV6-3, the J gene TRBJ2-1; 8 positions match TRBD2. Germline V gene sequence: CDR1 MNHEY, CDR2 SVGEGT. The CDR3 totals 15 residues. Trimming took 0 bases from V and 8 from J; bases not matched to a gene: 6. The CDR3 sequence is CASSYSSGSRHEQFF. As DNA, the CDR3 is TGTGCCAGCAGTTACTCCAGCGGGAGTCGCCATGAGCAGTTCTTC.

The chain uses TRBV28 and TRBJ2-5; 7 bases agree with TRBD1. This CDR3 comprises 14 residues. Germline V lookup: CDR1 MDHEN, CDR2 SYDVKM. Unmatched junction bases numbered 13, after V lost 6 bases and J lost 9 bases. The CDR3 sequence: CASSAGPPTGAQYF. The CDR3 DNA is TGTGCCAGCAGCGCAGGCCCTCCCACAGGGGCCCAGTACTTC.

The chain couples TRBV12-3 or TRBV12-4 to TRBJ1-2, with D maybe TRBD1 (6 bases). CDR3 length equals 13 residues. V dropped 4 bases and J dropped 0 bases, with 6 bases sitting between them. This chain's CDR3 is CASSSGANYGYTF. DNA of the CDR3: TGTGCCAGCAGTTCAGGGGCTAACTATGGCTACACCTTC.

This chain links TRBV19 with TRBJ1-3; 7 bases are shared with TRBD1. Germline CDR1 reads LNHDA; CDR2 reads SQIVND (reference sequence). The ends lost 5 bases at V and 1 base at J; junction bases unmatched: 8. The CDR3 sequence is 16 residues long. The CDR3 bases are TGTGCCAGTAGTTCGAAGACAGGGACGTCTGGAAACACCATATATTTT. Its protein product is CASSSKTGTSGNTIYF.

The rearrangement links TRBV19 to TRBJ1-5; D not certain. The CDR3 spans 14 residues. Trimming removed 5 bases from V and 6 bases from J, with 14 bases in between. CDR1 and CDR2 from the germline V gene are LNHDA and SQIVND (reference sequence). The CDR3 spells CASSYGGTAQPQHF. The CDR3 region has the DNA TGTGCCAGTAGTTATGGAGGAACGGCTCAGCCCCAGCATTTT. The complete variable domain, with remaining parts taken from reference TRBV19 and TRBJ1-5, reads DGGITQSPKYLFRKEGQNVTLSCEQNLNHDAMYWYRQDPGQGLRLIYYSQIVNDFQKGDIAEGYSVSREKKESFPLTVTSAQKNPTAFYLCASSYGGTAQPQHFGDGTRLSIL.

The CDR3 nucleotides read TGTGCCTCTACGGCGAACAGGGCCTACGAGCAGTACTTC. Protein sequence: CASTANRAYEQYF. The chain uses TRBV10-3 and TRBJ2-7, with D possibly being TRBD1 (6 bases). This CDR3 comprises 13 residues. The germline CDR1 and CDR2 sequences are ENHRY and SYGVKD. V lost 11 bases and J 2 bases, leaving 16 bases between the germline ends.

The rearrangement links TRBV6-5 to TRBJ2-1; maybe TRBD2 (6 bases). The CDR3 runs 15 residues. Trimming took 0 bases from V and 7 from J, leaving 13 bases between them. In germline, CDR1 is MNHEY, CDR2 SVGAGI. The CDR3 spells CASSYSIGGENEQFF. CDR3 sequence (DNA): TGTGCCAGCAGTTACTCGATTGGAGGGGAAAATGAGCAGTTCTTC.

The genes are TRBV9 and TRBJ1-3; TRBD1 matches 9 bases. The germline V gene has CDR1 SGDLS and CDR2 YYNGEE. The length of the CDR3 is 15 residues. With V trimmed by 4 bases and J by 4 bases, 6 bases remained unmatched. The chain's CDR3 is CASSPQGAQGNTIYF. The CDR3 DNA reads as TGTGCCAGCAGCCCACAGGGGGCGCAGGGAAACACCATATATTTT.

This clone was detected only a few times. The chain employs TRBV5-6 and TRBJ2-7, with 9 bases identical to TRBD1. This CDR3 is built from 13 residues. CDR1 SGHDT and CDR2 YYEEEE come from the germline V gene. The V gene end was trimmed by 7 bases and the J gene end by 7 bases; junction bases not matched to a gene: 9. CDR3 in amino acids: CASARDRVGEQYF. In DNA form, the CDR3 reads TGTGCCAGCGCCCGGGACAGGGTGGGAGAGCAGTACTTC.

The chain is built from TRBV6-2 or TRBV6-3 and TRBJ2-5; D is perhaps TRBD2 (6 bases). Between the trimmed V and J ends, which lost 8 bases and 7 bases, there was a span of 17 bases. Germline lookup yields CDR1 MNHEY and CDR2 SVGEGT. CDR3 length equals 13 residues. CDR3 sequence reads: CASGYWGTSTQYF. As DNA, the CDR3 is TGTGCCAGCGGGTACTGGGGGACTTCGACCCAGTACTTC.